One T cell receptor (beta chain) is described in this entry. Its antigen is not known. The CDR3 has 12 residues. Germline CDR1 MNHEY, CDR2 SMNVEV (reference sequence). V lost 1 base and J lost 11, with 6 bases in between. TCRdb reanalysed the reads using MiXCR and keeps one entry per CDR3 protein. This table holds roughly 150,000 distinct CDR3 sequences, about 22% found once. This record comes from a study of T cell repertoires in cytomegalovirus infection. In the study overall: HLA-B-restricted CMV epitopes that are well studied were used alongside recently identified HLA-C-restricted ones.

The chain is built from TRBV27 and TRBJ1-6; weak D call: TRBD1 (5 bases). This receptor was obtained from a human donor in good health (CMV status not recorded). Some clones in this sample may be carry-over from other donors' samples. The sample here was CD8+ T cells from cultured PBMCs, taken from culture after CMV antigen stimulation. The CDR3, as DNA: TGTGCCAGCAGTTTATGGGGGACACCCCTCCACTTT. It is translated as CASSLWGTPLHF.